The clone carrying this T cell receptor (beta chain) came up a few times. Germline CDR1 SNHLY, CDR2 FYNNEI. The V gene end was trimmed by 7 bases and the J gene end by 2 bases; junction bases not matched to a gene: 12. The CDR3 has 16 amino acids. TCRdb keeps only in-frame clones here, not all; method: immunoSEQ multiplex PCR. The data show 200,000 to 250,000 clones, around 81% seen once. This record belongs to a study of blood T cell repertoires in COVID-19. The gene calls are TRBV2 and TRBJ1-1; 8 positions match TRBD1. Sequences were obtained from peripheral blood. The receptor's source is a woman aged 80 or over with COVID-19, enrolled during active disease. The CDR3 DNA reads TGTGCCAGCAAGGGTCCCCCAGGACAGGGAAACACTGAAGCTTTCTTT. Protein sequence: CASKGPPGQGNTEAFF.